Listed below are T cell receptor beta chains from one sample, sequenced in a study of blood T cell repertoires in COVID-19. Clones were sequenced by immunoSEQ multiplex PCR, and TCRdb holds only the in-frame ones, with some missing. Of roughly 84,000 clones listed, around three quarters are singletons. Sample: peripheral blood. The source is a woman aged 50 to 60 with acute or convalescent COVID-19. CDR3s include the opening cysteine and the closing phenylalanine or tryptophan. A D gene is named only where the DNA matches it firmly. Not every row has a clone size; where given, it reads once, few, many or a size class.

abundance	v_gene	j_gene	d_gene	CDR3nt	CDR3aa
.	TRBV3-1/TRBV3-2	TRBJ1-5	.	TGTGCCAGCAGCCCAAGAGGGAGTCAGCCCCAGCATTTT	CASSPRGSQPQHF
.	TRBV7-2	TRBJ1-1	TRBD1	TGTGCCAGCAGCGGCAGCAGGGGGCACACTGAAGCTTTCTTT	CASSGSRGHTEAFF
.	TRBV5-5	TRBJ1-5	.	TGTGCCAGCAGCTTGGGGTCGGCAGGGGATCAGCCCCAGCATTTT	CASSLGSAGDQPQHF
once	TRBV28	TRBJ2-4	TRBD2	TGTGCCAGCACCGCAGGAGGGAGCGGGACCAAAAACATTCAGTACTTC	CASTAGGSGTKNIQYF
.	TRBV3-1/TRBV3-2	TRBJ2-7	TRBD1	TGTGCCAGCAGCCAAAAACTCGGACAGGTCTACGAGCAGTACTTC	CASSQKLGQVYEQYF
.	TRBV4-1	TRBJ2-7	TRBD1	TGCGCCAGCAGCCCCGGGACAGGGAACTACGAGCAGTACTTC	CASSPGTGNYEQYF
.	TRBV6-2/TRBV6-3	TRBJ1-1	TRBD1	TGTGCCAGCAGTTACCTCAGGGGGCGAACCGTGAACACTGAAGCTTTCTTT	CASSYLRGRTVNTEAFF
.	TRBV2	TRBJ1-2	.	TGTGCCGCACAGGGACGCGGAAACTATGGCTACACCTTC	CAAQGRGNYGYTF
.	TRBV30	TRBJ1-5	.	TGTGCCTGGGCCGGGGGGCTTAACCAGCCCCAGCATTTT	CAWAGGLNQPQHF
few	TRBV19	TRBJ1-4	TRBD1	TGTGCCAGTAGTGGACAGGGCCCGCGGGGGCTGTTTTTT	CASSGQGPRGLFF
few	TRBV2	TRBJ1-4	.	TGTGCCAGCAGTAACTATCAGGGGAGTAATGAAAAACTGTTTTTT	CASSNYQGSNEKLFF
.	TRBV27	TRBJ2-7	TRBD1	TGTGCCAGCAGTCCACAGGGGAGCTCCTACGAGCAGTACTTC	CASSPQGSSYEQYF
few	TRBV28	TRBJ1-4	.	TGTGCCAGCCAATTCTCGGGGGATATGAGTGAAAAACTGTTTTTT	CASQFSGDMSEKLFF
.	TRBV9	TRBJ1-6	.	TGTGCCAGCAGCGAGCTGGACGGGAGTAATTCACCCCTCCACTTT	CASSELDGSNSPLHF
.	TRBV27	TRBJ1-5	TRBD1	TGTGCCAGCAGACTACAGGGGAGCAATCAGCCCCAGCATTTT	CASRLQGSNQPQHF
.	TRBV11-3	TRBJ2-7	.	TGTGCCAGCAGCTATACAAGGGGGGGTGTCACCTACGAGCAGTACTTC	CASSYTRGGVTYEQYF
.	TRBV14	TRBJ1-2	.	TGTGCCAGCAGCCGCCGGACACAGAGTGGCTACACCTTC	CASSRRTQSGYTF
.	TRBV24-1	TRBJ1-2	.	TGTGCCACCAGTGACCGCCCTAGTACCTATGGCTACACCTTC	CATSDRPSTYGYTF
.	TRBV7-3	TRBJ2-7	.	TGTGCCAGCAGCTTCCAGGGGGGATCCTACGAGCAGTACTTC	CASSFQGGSYEQYF
.	TRBV9	TRBJ1-2	.	TGTGCCAGCAGCGTAGGCAGTACTAACTATGGCTACACCTTC	CASSVGSTNYGYTF